Below are 26 T cell receptor beta chains sequenced from a single sample in a study of T cell repertoires in cytomegalovirus infection. One entry per CDR3 protein results from TCRdb running MiXCR on the reads. The profile shows 550,000 to 700,000 distinct CDR3 sequences, under 45% of them singletons. Antigen specificity for these receptors is unknown. The source material was cultured PBMCs, sampled from culture after CMV antigen stimulation. The receptors were sampled from a human donor in good health (CMV status not recorded). Some clones in this sample may be carry-over from other donors' samples.

The CDR3 is CASKPSSGTYNEQFF. CDR3 DNA: TGTGCCAGCAAGCCTTCTAGCGGGACCTACAATGAGCAGTTCTTC. The J gene is TRBJ2-1, the V gene TRBV7-2, with 9 bases matching TRBD2. The CDR3 spans 15 residues. With 7 bases clipped from V and 2 bases from J, the junction kept 6 bases outside the gene matches. Germline lookup yields CDR1 SGHTA and CDR2 FQGNSA.

This clonotype was counted a few times. The chain carries TRBV7-8 and TRBJ1-2; no definite D call. In germline, CDR1 is SGHVS, CDR2 FQNEAQ. The V end was cut by 1 base, the J end by 4 bases, with 16 bases between. The CDR3 contains 16 residues. The CDR3 nucleotides read TGTGCCAGCAGCTTAGGATCGATATTGGGCAGCTATGGCTACACCTTC. Encoded protein: CASSLGSILGSYGYTF.

The chain couples TRBV7-2 to TRBJ2-5, with 9 bases lining up with TRBD1. From germline, CDR1 is SGHTA and CDR2 FQGNSA. Trimming took 2 bases from V and 7 from J; bases not matched to a gene: 8. This CDR3 contains 15 residues. DNA of the CDR3: TGTGCCAGCAGCTTATTTGGGACAGGGACTGGGACCCAGTACTTC. This codes for CASSLFGTGTGTQYF.

This clonotype has just a few counts. The chain couples TRBV7-9 to TRBJ1-2, with 9 bases that match TRBD1. The length of the CDR3 is 14 residues. V gave up 8 bases and J gave up 4 bases; unmatched junction bases: 8. The germline V gene encodes CDR1 SEHNR and CDR2 FQNEAQ (reference sequence). The CDR3, as DNA: TGTGCCAGCTGGGGACAGGGAGGCGGCTATGGCTACACCTTC. This gives the protein CASWGQGGGYGYTF.

In this sample, this clonotype turned up a few times. The chain joins TRBV25-1 to TRBJ2-2; D remains unclear. The germline V and J ends were trimmed by 3 bases and 7 bases, with 0 bases remaining between them. The CDR3 runs to 10 residues. The germline V gene has CDR1 MGHDK and CDR2 SYGVNS. The CDR3 reads CASSDGELFF. The CDR3 bases are TGTGCCAGCAGTGACGGGGAGCTGTTTTTT.

In its sample, this clonotype was seen a few times. The chain joins TRBV4-3 to TRBJ2-7; TRBD1 aligns across 9 bases. The germline gives CDR1 LGHNA, CDR2 YSLEER. V dropped 1 base and J dropped 3; count of bases not matched to a gene: 7. The CDR3 is 16 amino acids. CDR3 sequence reads: CASSQVGQGTLYEQYF. For the CDR3, the DNA is TGCGCCAGCAGCCAAGTGGGACAGGGAACCCTCTACGAGCAGTACTTC.

The chain has TRBV7-9 and TRBJ2-3; no firm D call. V was cut by 3 bases and J by 3 bases, with 10 bases left in between. This CDR3 region has 14 residues. Germline-derived CDR1 and CDR2 are SEHNR and FQNEAQ (reference sequence). Here the CDR3 DNA reads TGTGCCAGCAGCTTCTCGGTCGGTACAGATACGCAGTATTTT. This sequence encodes CASSFSVGTDTQYF.

This clonotype was observed a few times. The rearrangement uses TRBV6-5 and TRBJ2-7; D is ambiguous. CDR1 is MNHEY, CDR2 SVGAGI, per germline. CDR3 length: 14 amino acids. The V end lost 7 bases, the J end lost 0 bases, and 13 bases lay between the germline ends. DNA for the CDR3: TGTGCCAGCACCCAAAGTATAAGCTCCTACGAGCAGTACTTC. This codes for CASTQSISSYEQYF.

This clonotype was observed a handful of times. This chain links TRBV7-8 with TRBJ2-1; D ambiguous. Per the germline V gene, CDR1 is SGHVS and CDR2 is FQNEAQ. The CDR3 extends over 14 amino acids. V gave up 2 bases and J gave up 2 bases, with 7 bases separating them. CDR3 region: CASSLRLAYNEQFF. CDR3 coding DNA: TGTGCCAGCAGCTTAAGGCTGGCCTACAATGAGCAGTTCTTC.

A few counts support this clonotype. The rearrangement uses TRBV7-6 and TRBJ2-1, with no clear D. Germline assignment: CDR1 SGHVS and CDR2 FNYEAQ. The CDR3 has 15 residues. V dropped 1 base and J dropped 8 bases, with 15 bases sitting between them. CDR3 protein: CASSLVIARMDEQFF. The CDR3 DNA reads TGTGCCAGCAGCTTAGTTATCGCGCGTATGGATGAGCAGTTCTTC.

This clonotype came up a few times. The chain combines TRBV11-2 with TRBJ2-7, with D perhaps matching TRBD1 or TRBD2 (5 bases each). The CDR3 has 13 residues. V was trimmed by 4 bases and J by 7 bases, leaving 14 bases between them. Looked up from germline, CDR1 is SGHAT and CDR2 is FQNNGV. This CDR3 reads CASSSGRHWEQYF. For the CDR3, the DNA is TGTGCCAGCAGCTCGGGACGACATTGGGAGCAGTACTTC.

This clonotype has ten or more counts. V gene TRBV7-8 combines with J gene TRBJ1-4; 7 bases match TRBD1. The V and J ends lost 1 base and 6 bases, in that order; junction bases with no gene match: 5. This CDR3 is built from 15 residues. CDR1 SGHVS and CDR2 FQNEAQ come from the germline V gene. CDR3 in amino acids: CASSLVGGRYEKLFF. CDR3 coding DNA: TGTGCCAGCAGCTTAGTAGGGGGCCGGTATGAAAAACTGTTTTTT.

This clonotype was observed a handful of times. This chain connects TRBV7-6 to TRBJ2-1, with 9 bases fitting TRBD2. Losses at the gene ends were 1 base for V and 6 bases for J; bases not matched to a gene: 4. The CDR3 spans 15 residues. Germline V CDR1 and CDR2: SGHVS, FNYEAQ. The CDR3 region has the DNA TGTGCCAGCAGCTTAGTAGCGGGGGTGGCCAATGAGCAGTTCTTC. Its translation: CASSLVAGVANEQFF.

The gene calls are TRBV4-3 and TRBJ1-1; no firm D call. V lost 0 bases to trimming and J lost 1 base, with 9 bases between them. The germline V gene encodes CDR1 LGHNA and CDR2 YSLEER. The CDR3 covers 15 residues. CDR3 nucleotides: TGCGCCAGCAGCCAAGATGGAGGAGAGAACACTGAAGCTTTCTTT. This codes for CASSQDGGENTEAFF.

The chain joins TRBV15 to TRBJ2-3, with 8 positions matching TRBD1. The CDR3 loop spans 18 amino acids. V gave up 0 bases and J gave up 4 bases; unmatched junction bases: 12. Germline V gives CDR1 LNHNV, CDR2 YYDKDF (reference sequence). Here the CDR3 DNA reads TGTGCCACCAGCAGAGATCGCTGGACAGGGCGGTTGGCAGATACGCAGTATTTT. Translated: CATSRDRWTGRLADTQYF.

V gene TRBV11-2 combines with J gene TRBJ2-3, with a weak D call TRBD2 (6 bases). Per germline, CDR1 SGHAT and CDR2 FQNNGV. Trimming stripped 8 bases from V and 0 bases from J, with 21 bases between. The CDR3 contains 17 residues. The CDR3: CASSHDGEDSSTDTQYF. The DNA for the CDR3 is TGTGCCAGCTCCCATGACGGGGAGGACTCTAGCACAGATACGCAGTATTTT. The whole variable domain, remainder taken from reference TRBV11-2 and TRBJ2-3, is EAGVAQSPRYKIIEKRQSVAFWCNPISGHATLYWYQQILGQGPKLLIQFQNNGVVDDSQLPKDRFSAERLKGVDSTLKIQPAKLEDSAVYLCASSHDGEDSSTDTQYFGPGTRLTVL.

J is TRBJ2-7 and V is TRBV18; 7 bases align to TRBD1. The trim removed 8 bases at V and 1 base at J, leaving 11 bases unmatched. Per the germline V gene, CDR1 is KGHSH and CDR2 is LQKENI. The CDR3 sequence is 15 residues long. CDR3 sequence: CASPDPGTVSYEQYF. The DNA for the CDR3 is TGTGCCAGCCCGGACCCCGGGACAGTTTCCTACGAGCAGTACTTC.

The chain is built from TRBV7-9 and TRBJ2-5; 7 bases line up with TRBD2. There are 16 residues in the CDR3. Germline assignment: CDR1 SEHNR and CDR2 FQNEAQ (reference sequence). The J segment lost 5 bases and the V segment lost 5 bases, leaving 14 bases of the junction unmatched. The CDR3 loop reads CASSPLFRAGEETQYF. The DNA of the CDR3 is TGTGCCAGCAGCCCGCTTTTCCGGGCGGGAGAGGAGACCCAGTACTTC.

This clonotype appeared once. The chain joins TRBV7-2 to TRBJ2-7; 9 bases map to TRBD2. Germline values: CDR1 SGHTA, CDR2 FQGNSA. The CDR3 runs to 14 residues. V shed 6 bases, J shed 2 bases, and the junction held 5 bases outside the gene matches. The CDR3 DNA sequence: TGTGCCAGCAGGGCGGGGGGGTCAACCTACGAGCAGTACTTC. It yields the protein CASRAGGSTYEQYF.

The J gene is TRBJ1-6, the V gene TRBV7-8; 8 bases are shared with TRBD1. The J segment lost 14 bases and the V segment lost 3 bases, leaving 9 bases of the junction unmatched. The CDR3 runs 14 residues. In germline, CDR1 is SGHVS, CDR2 FQNEAQ. CDR3 sequence reads: CASSLAGGTGALHF. The CDR3 DNA follows: TGTGCCAGCAGCTTGGCAGGGGGCACTGGGGCCCTCCACTTT.

This clonotype was seen a handful of times. The V and J genes are TRBV7-9 and TRBJ1-2; no firm D call. The ends were cut back, 5 bases at V and 6 bases at J, with 19 bases in the middle. The germline gives CDR1 SEHNR, CDR2 FQNEAQ (reference sequence). The CDR3 consists of 15 residues. The CDR3 sequence: CASSHAGEARNGYTF. The CDR3 DNA follows: TGTGCCAGCAGCCACGCCGGGGAAGCCAGGAATGGCTACACCTTC.

The chain joins TRBV6-6 to TRBJ1-4; D unclear. Between the trimmed V and J ends, which lost 7 bases and 0 bases, there was a span of 15 bases. Germline-derived CDR1 and CDR2 are MNHNY and SVGAGI (reference sequence). This CDR3 contains 16 residues. The CDR3 spells CASTEYNSATNEKLFF. The CDR3, as DNA: TGTGCCAGCACGGAATATAACAGTGCAACTAATGAAAAACTGTTTTTT.

This clonotype showed up just a few times. The chain recombines TRBV5-6 with TRBJ1-1; TRBD1 is a possible D gene (5 bases). Per the germline V gene, CDR1 is SGHDT and CDR2 is YYEEEE. The CDR3 has 15 residues. V lost 4 bases and J 5 bases, leaving 18 bases between the germline ends. This chain's CDR3 is CASSARDRRWTEAFF. In nucleotides, the CDR3 is TGTGCCAGCAGCGCCAGGGACCGGAGGTGGACTGAAGCTTTCTTT.

This chain uses TRBV15 with TRBJ2-3, with 8 nucleotides matching TRBD2. The CDR3 contains 16 residues. Germline CDR1 and CDR2: LNHNV and YYDKDF (reference sequence). V lost 5 bases and J lost 5; bases outside the gene matches: 12. The CDR3 DNA is TGTGCCACCAGCTCCCGAGCGGGGGCTGGGGAAGATACGCAGTATTTT. Its translation is CATSSRAGAGEDTQYF.

The chain is built from TRBV13 and TRBJ2-5; tentatively, D is TRBD1 (6 bases). Trimming removed 5 bases at V and 3 bases at J, with 19 bases between. The CDR3 length is 16 residues. Per the germline V gene, CDR1 is PRHDT and CDR2 is FYEKMQ (reference sequence). The CDR3 reads CASSTQGDLREETQYF. CDR3 bases: TGTGCCAGCAGCACACAGGGTGATTTGAGGGAAGAGACCCAGTACTTC.

This chain uses TRBV20-1 with TRBJ1-2; D may be TRBD1 (5 bases). Looked up from germline, CDR1 is DFQATT and CDR2 is SNEGSKA (reference sequence). The CDR3 has 14 residues. With 0 bases removed from V and 3 bases from J, the gap between germline ends came to 11 bases. CDR3 loop: CSARDTQGDYGYTF. CDR3 nucleotides: TGCAGTGCTAGAGATACTCAGGGAGACTATGGCTACACCTTC.